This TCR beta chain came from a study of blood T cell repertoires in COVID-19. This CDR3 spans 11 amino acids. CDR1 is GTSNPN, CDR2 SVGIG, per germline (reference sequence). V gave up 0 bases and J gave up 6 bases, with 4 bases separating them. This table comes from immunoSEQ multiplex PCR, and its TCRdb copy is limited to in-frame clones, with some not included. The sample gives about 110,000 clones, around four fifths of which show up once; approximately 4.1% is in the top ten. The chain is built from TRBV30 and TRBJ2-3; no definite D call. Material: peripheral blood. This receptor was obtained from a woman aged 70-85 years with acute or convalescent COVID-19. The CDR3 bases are TGTGCCTGGAGTGTGTCGGATACGCAGTATTTT. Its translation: CAWSVSDTQYF.